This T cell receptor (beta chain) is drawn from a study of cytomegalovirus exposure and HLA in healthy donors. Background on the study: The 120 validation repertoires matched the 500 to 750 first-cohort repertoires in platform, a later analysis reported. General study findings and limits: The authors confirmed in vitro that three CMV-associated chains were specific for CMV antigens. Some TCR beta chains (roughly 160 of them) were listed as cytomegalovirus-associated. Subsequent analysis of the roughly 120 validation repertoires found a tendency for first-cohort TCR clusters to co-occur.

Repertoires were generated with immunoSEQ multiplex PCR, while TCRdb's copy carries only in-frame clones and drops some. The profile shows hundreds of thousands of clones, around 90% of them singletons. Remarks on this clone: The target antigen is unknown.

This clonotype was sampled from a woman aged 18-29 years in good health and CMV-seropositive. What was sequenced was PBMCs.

The CDR3 nucleotides read TGTGCCAGCAGCTCCGGGACAGGGAACTATGGCTACACCTTC. Translating it yields CASSSGTGNYGYTF. The chain has TRBV7-8 and TRBJ1-2, with TRBD1 matching 9 bases. The CDR3 contains 14 residues. Germline V CDR1 and CDR2: SGHVS, FQNEAQ. The V segment lost 4 bases and the J segment 2 bases; nucleotides outside the gene matches: 2.